This is a list of T cell receptor beta chains from one sample in a study of blood T cells in healthy people across ages. MiXCR was run by TCRdb on the 5' RACE reads, yielding one entry per CDR3 protein. The table shows about 1,500,000 distinct CDR3 sequences, with over 25% occurring only once. The sequenced sample consisted of blood. The receptors here all came from a woman under 40 in good health. The CDR3 runs from the conserved cysteine through the conserved F or W. Each record gives: J gene, clone size, V gene, D gene, CDR3 DNA, CDR3 protein. The D gene is left open where the match is weak. Clone size is given for some rows only: seen once, a few or many times, or a class if the clone is expanded.

J gene: TRBJ2-7
clone size: .
V gene: TRBV30
D gene: .
CDR3 DNA: TGTGCCTGGAGCGAGTTGCGAGAGCAGTACTTC
CDR3 protein: CAWSELREQYF

J gene: TRBJ2-5
clone size: .
V gene: TRBV3-1
D gene: TRBD1
CDR3 DNA: TGTGCCAGCAGCCAAGTCCCAGGGACAGGAGAGACCCAGTACTTC
CDR3 protein: CASSQVPGTGETQYF

J gene: TRBJ1-1
clone size: .
V gene: TRBV5-1
D gene: .
CDR3 DNA: TGCGCCAGCAGCTTGGACAGCTCTAACACTGAAGCTTTCTTT
CDR3 protein: CASSLDSSNTEAFF

J gene: TRBJ2-3
clone size: .
V gene: TRBV25-1
D gene: .
CDR3 DNA: TGTGCCAGCAGTGAGTGGGGTGGCACAGATACGCAGTATTTT
CDR3 protein: CASSEWGGTDTQYF

J gene: TRBJ2-7
clone size: few
V gene: TRBV6-1
D gene: TRBD1
CDR3 DNA: TGTGCCAGCAGCCCTCGGACAGGGATCGAGCAGTACTTC
CDR3 protein: CASSPRTGIEQYF

J gene: TRBJ2-7
clone size: .
V gene: TRBV6-5
D gene: .
CDR3 DNA: TGTGCCAGCATTCTAGCCTCTCCTTACAATGAGCAGTACTTC
CDR3 protein: CASILASPYNEQYF

J gene: TRBJ1-1
clone size: many
V gene: TRBV20-1
D gene: .
CDR3 DNA: TGCAGTGCTAGAGGGGGGAACACTGAAGCTTTCTTT
CDR3 protein: CSARGGNTEAFF

J gene: TRBJ2-3
clone size: few
V gene: TRBV4-1
D gene: TRBD2
CDR3 DNA: TGCGCCAGCAGCCAAGTTTCGGGGGGGACCCAGGATACGCAGTATTTT
CDR3 protein: CASSQVSGGTQDTQYF

J gene: TRBJ2-5
clone size: few
V gene: TRBV7-8
D gene: TRBD2
CDR3 DNA: TGTGCCAGCAGCTTAGTCAGTAGCGGGATTATTGAGACCCAGTACTTC
CDR3 protein: CASSLVSSGIIETQYF

J gene: TRBJ2-1
clone size: few
V gene: TRBV29-1
D gene: .
CDR3 DNA: TGCAGCGTTAATAGCCGGGACATAAGTGTTAGGGAGCAGTTCTTC
CDR3 protein: CSVNSRDISVREQFF

J gene: TRBJ2-7
clone size: many
V gene: TRBV12-3/TRBV12-4
D gene: .
CDR3 DNA: TGTGCCAGCACCAATGGGGCCTACGAGCAGTACTTC
CDR3 protein: CASTNGAYEQYF

J gene: TRBJ2-7
clone size: .
V gene: TRBV24-1
D gene: .
CDR3 DNA: TGTGCCACCAGTGCCCTTTCGAATGAGCAGTACTTC
CDR3 protein: CATSALSNEQYF

J gene: TRBJ2-4
clone size: many
V gene: TRBV12-3/TRBV12-4
D gene: .
CDR3 DNA: TGTGCCAGCAGACTTTACCAGGACAGAGACCTAGCCAAAAACATTCAGTACTTC
CDR3 protein: CASRLYQDRDLAKNIQYF

J gene: TRBJ2-7
clone size: few
V gene: TRBV5-5
D gene: .
CDR3 DNA: TGTGCCAGCAGCTTAGGAGAACGCACCGAGCAGTACTTC
CDR3 protein: CASSLGERTEQYF

J gene: TRBJ1-1
clone size: .
V gene: TRBV20-1
D gene: .
CDR3 DNA: TGCAGTGCTGTACCTTTTTCCAGAGGGACTGAAGCTTTCTTT
CDR3 protein: CSAVPFSRGTEAFF

J gene: TRBJ2-7
clone size: many
V gene: TRBV29-1
D gene: .
CDR3 DNA: TGCAGCGTTTCCGGCCCATACTCCTACGAGCAGTACTTC
CDR3 protein: CSVSGPYSYEQYF

J gene: TRBJ1-2
clone size: .
V gene: TRBV20-1
D gene: .
CDR3 DNA: TGCAGTGCCACCACAGGACCGGATGGCTACACCTTC
CDR3 protein: CSATTGPDGYTF

J gene: TRBJ1-5
clone size: .
V gene: TRBV28
D gene: .
CDR3 DNA: TGTGCCGTATTAGGGGATTATAGCAATCAGCCCCAGCATTTT
CDR3 protein: CAVLGDYSNQPQHF

J gene: TRBJ1-2
clone size: .
V gene: TRBV6-1
D gene: .
CDR3 DNA: TGTGCCAGCAGTGCGGGCAGCGTGTATGGCTACACCTTC
CDR3 protein: CASSAGSVYGYTF

J gene: TRBJ1-3
clone size: .
V gene: TRBV5-1
D gene: .
CDR3 DNA: TGCGCCAGCAGCCGAGCTACAGGAGTCTCTAGAAACACCATATATTTT
CDR3 protein: CASSRATGVSRNTIYF

J gene: TRBJ2-7
clone size: .
V gene: TRBV10-2
D gene: .
CDR3 DNA: TGCGCCAGCAGTGAGTCAGGGGGGGCAGGTCCCTACGAGCAGTACTTC
CDR3 protein: CASSESGGAGPYEQYF

J gene: TRBJ1-2
clone size: .
V gene: TRBV7-9
D gene: TRBD1
CDR3 DNA: TGTGCCAGCAGCCTTAGACAGGGGCTCGGCTACACCTTC
CDR3 protein: CASSLRQGLGYTF

J gene: TRBJ2-7
clone size: .
V gene: TRBV11-2
D gene: TRBD2
CDR3 DNA: TGTGCCAGCAGCCCCCTCGGGAAGGCGGGAGGGAATGACGAGCAGTACTTC
CDR3 protein: CASSPLGKAGGNDEQYF

J gene: TRBJ2-5
clone size: many
V gene: TRBV27
D gene: TRBD1
CDR3 DNA: TGTGCCAGCAGTAAAGACAGGGCTAAAGAGACCCAGTACTTC
CDR3 protein: CASSKDRAKETQYF

J gene: TRBJ2-1
clone size: many
V gene: TRBV7-3
D gene: .
CDR3 DNA: TGTGCCAGCAGTTCCGACTTCAATGAGCAGTTCTTC
CDR3 protein: CASSSDFNEQFF

J gene: TRBJ2-3
clone size: .
V gene: TRBV20-1
D gene: .
CDR3 DNA: TGCAGTGCTAGTCTAGGCTTGAGTGATACGCAGTATTTT
CDR3 protein: CSASLGLSDTQYF

J gene: TRBJ2-1
clone size: .
V gene: TRBV11-2
D gene: TRBD2
CDR3 DNA: TGTGCCAGCAGTCCCTCCCCCAGCGGGAGGCCCGCCTACAATGAGCAGTTCTTC
CDR3 protein: CASSPSPSGRPAYNEQFF

J gene: TRBJ2-5
clone size: .
V gene: TRBV6-2/TRBV6-3
D gene: .
CDR3 DNA: TGTGCCAGCAGTTACTCGATGAGCAATGAGCAGTACTTC
CDR3 protein: CASSYSMSNEQYF

J gene: TRBJ2-5
clone size: .
V gene: TRBV6-5
D gene: .
CDR3 DNA: TGTGCCAGCAGCCGAGACGGCTACCAAGAGACCCAGTACTTC
CDR3 protein: CASSRDGYQETQYF

J gene: TRBJ2-1
clone size: few
V gene: TRBV6-2/TRBV6-3
D gene: TRBD2
CDR3 DNA: TGTGCCAGCAGTTACTCCCGACTAGCGGACGAGCAGTTCTTC
CDR3 protein: CASSYSRLADEQFF

J gene: TRBJ1-5
clone size: few
V gene: TRBV6-5
D gene: .
CDR3 DNA: TGTGCCAGCGGCCCGGGACCGAACAATCAGCCCCAGCATTTT
CDR3 protein: CASGPGPNNQPQHF

J gene: TRBJ2-7
clone size: few
V gene: TRBV7-2
D gene: TRBD2
CDR3 DNA: TGTGCCAGCAGCTCGGTGGGCGGGAGGGTCTACGAGCAGTACTTC
CDR3 protein: CASSSVGGRVYEQYF

J gene: TRBJ2-6
clone size: few
V gene: TRBV18
D gene: .
CDR3 DNA: TGTGCCAGCTCACCCCGGGACGACGGGACCTCTGGGGCCAACGCCCTGACTTTC
CDR3 protein: CASSPRDDGTSGANALTF

J gene: TRBJ1-2
clone size: many
V gene: TRBV7-9
D gene: .
CDR3 DNA: TGTGCCAGCAGCTCCGGACGGGGGTATGGCTACACCTTC
CDR3 protein: CASSSGRGYGYTF

J gene: TRBJ1-2
clone size: .
V gene: TRBV5-1
D gene: .
CDR3 DNA: TGCGCCAGCAGCTTGGTAGGTGCAGCGAACTATGGCTACACCTTC
CDR3 protein: CASSLVGAANYGYTF

J gene: TRBJ1-2
clone size: few
V gene: TRBV7-2
D gene: .
CDR3 DNA: TGTGCCAGCAGCTTAGCGAAGGAATATGGCTACACCTTC
CDR3 protein: CASSLAKEYGYTF

J gene: TRBJ1-2
clone size: .
V gene: TRBV11-2
D gene: .
CDR3 DNA: TGTGCCAGCAGCCCTGGAGAGGGAGGTGGCTGCACCTTC
CDR3 protein: CASSPGEGGGCTF

J gene: TRBJ1-1
clone size: .
V gene: TRBV20-1
D gene: .
CDR3 DNA: TGCAGTGCTAGAGTAGGGTATGAAGCTTTCTTT
CDR3 protein: CSARVGYEAFF

J gene: TRBJ2-5
clone size: few
V gene: TRBV20-1
D gene: TRBD2
CDR3 DNA: TGCAGTGCTAGAGGCTCGACTAGCGGCTACCTGACGAGGGAGACCCAGTACTTC
CDR3 protein: CSARGSTSGYLTRETQYF

J gene: TRBJ1-1
clone size: .
V gene: TRBV7-2
D gene: .
CDR3 DNA: TGTGCCAGCAGCCGTGGACACGCTGAAGCTTTCTTT
CDR3 protein: CASSRGHAEAFF